This TCR beta chain was sequenced during a study of T cells in Graves' hyperthyroidism and ophthalmopathy. Using RNA transcripts as the source, TCR beta CDR3 regions were amplified. First-round RT-PCR of the TCR CDR3 relied on the HTBI primer set. TCRdb reanalysed the multiplex PCR reads using MiXCR and keeps one entry per CDR3 protein. Of 300,000 to 450,000 distinct CDR3 sequences detected, roughly 14% appear once; the ten largest clones hold roughly 25%. This clonotype has ten or more counts. The specimen sequenced was blood. The clonotype comes from a young woman with Graves' hyperthyroidism that later progressed to Graves' ophthalmopathy.

The DNA for the CDR3 is TGCAGCGTTGAAGTACAGCATATCTCTGGAAACACCATATATTTT. Amino acids: CSVEVQHISGNTIYF. The chain recombines TRBV29-1 with TRBJ1-3, with D uncertain. The ends were cut back, 1 base at V and 0 bases at J, with 10 bases in the middle. Germline V gene data show CDR1 as SQVTM and CDR2 as ANQGSEA. The CDR3 loop spans 15 amino acids.